The rows below give T cell receptor beta chains drawn from one sample of a study of blood T cell repertoires in COVID-19. Data came from immunoSEQ multiplex PCR; TCRdb stores just in-frame clones and leaves some out. The top ten hold approximately 9.9% of the sample, which has about 140,000 clones, about 72% seen once. The sample consisted of peripheral blood. Receptors were obtained from a man between 60 and 70 years old who had recovered from COVID-19. Both conserved end residues are part of each CDR3. The D gene is left open where the match is weak. Not all rows give a size; the values are once, few, many and, for expanded clones, a class.

>medium-sized|-|TRBV2|TRBJ1-1
CASKAGQNTEAFF
TGTGCCAGCAAGGCAGGGCAGAACACTGAAGCTTTCTTT
>few|TRBD2|TRBV6-6|TRBJ2-7
CASSFGRAYEQYF
TGTGCCAGCAGTTTCGGGAGGGCCTACGAGCAGTACTTC
>-|TRBD1|TRBV24-1|TRBJ2-1
CATSDGDSTYNEQFF
TGTGCCACCAGTGATGGGGACAGCACCTACAATGAGCAGTTCTTC
>-|TRBD1|TRBV28|TRBJ1-1
CASRAQGVNTEAFF
TGTGCCAGCAGAGCGCAGGGGGTGAACACTGAAGCTTTCTTT
>-|TRBD1|TRBV5-1|TRBJ2-1
CASSKSGTGPHNEQFF
TGCGCCAGCAGCAAGTCCGGGACAGGCCCCCACAATGAGCAGTTCTTC
>-|-|TRBV11-3|TRBJ2-3
CASSFSGLYTQYF
TGTGCCAGCAGCTTTTCCGGACTTTATACGCAGTATTTT
>-|-|TRBV7-2|TRBJ1-6
CASSLGAGFTFNSPLHF
TGTGCCAGCAGCTTAGGTGCGGGCTTCACCTTCAATTCACCCCTCCACTTT
>once|-|TRBV24-1|TRBJ2-1
CATSDFRQKQFF
TGTGCCACCAGTGATTTCCGCCAGAAGCAGTTCTTC
>-|TRBD2|TRBV19|TRBJ2-4
CASSMTGSPGGFQYF
TGTGCCAGTAGTATGACCGGGAGCCCCGGGGGGTTTCAGTACTTC
>-|TRBD2|TRBV29-1|TRBJ2-5
CSVEVAGGEETQYF
TGCAGCGTTGAGGTGGCGGGGGGAGAAGAGACCCAGTACTTC
>once|TRBD1|TRBV10-1|TRBJ1-4
CASSEGTGTPTNEKLFF
TGCGCCAGCAGTGAGGGGACAGGAACGCCAACTAATGAAAAACTGTTTTTT
>few|-|TRBV27|TRBJ2-2
CASSSVYGGGRTGELFF
TGTGCCAGCAGTTCCGTATATGGGGGGGGCAGGACCGGGGAGCTGTTTTTT
>once|-|TRBV7-8|TRBJ2-1
CASSPRFGARNEQFF
TGTGCCAGCAGCCCTCGCTTTGGGGCGAGGAATGAGCAGTTCTTC
>-|TRBD2|TRBV6-6|TRBJ2-1
CASSQRDPSYNEQFF
TGTGCCAGCAGCCAGCGGGACCCTTCCTACAATGAGCAGTTCTTC
>-|-|TRBV5-1|TRBJ2-7
CASSLQGGQMTGREDEQYF
TGCGCCAGCAGCTTGCAGGGAGGCCAAATGACAGGGCGTGAGGACGAGCAGTACTTC
>few|TRBD2|TRBV19|TRBJ2-1
CASSIGGGSNNEQFF
TGTGCCAGTAGTATAGGCGGCGGGAGCAACAATGAGCAGTTCTTC
>-|-|TRBV6-6|TRBJ1-6
CASSGDGRALHF
TGTGCCAGCAGTGGGGATGGCAGGGCCCTCCACTTT
>-|TRBD1|TRBV7-2|TRBJ1-1
CASSKGTGAGDTEAFF
TGTGCCAGCAGCAAAGGGACAGGGGCGGGGGACACTGAAGCTTTCTTT
>-|TRBD1|TRBV29-1|TRBJ1-2
CSVNHRGDYGYTF
TGCAGCGTTAATCACAGGGGGGACTATGGCTACACCTTC
>-|-|TRBV7-2|TRBJ1-6
CASSLVSGNNSPLHF
TGTGCCAGCAGCTTAGTCTCAGGGAATAATTCACCCCTCCACTTT
>-|TRBD1|TRBV18|TRBJ1-1
CASSPQGADAHEAFF
TGTGCCAGCTCACCGCAGGGGGCGGACGCCCATGAAGCTTTCTTT
>-|TRBD2|TRBV7-2|TRBJ2-7
CASSLEGAGGYEQYF
TGTGCCAGCAGCTTAGAAGGAGCGGGGGGCTACGAGCAGTACTTC
>-|-|TRBV10-3|TRBJ1-3
CAGQTTHSGNTIYF
TGTGCCGGGCAGACCACCCACTCTGGAAACACCATATATTTT
>-|-|TRBV6-1|TRBJ1-1
CASSEGGNRGGTEAFF
TGTGCCAGCAGTGAAGGCGGTAATAGGGGCGGCACTGAAGCTTTCTTT
>-|-|TRBV24-1|TRBJ1-2
CATSTDSNYGYTF
TGTGCCACCAGTACGGACTCTAACTATGGCTACACCTTC
>-|TRBD2|TRBV20-1|TRBJ2-5
CSAGGLVQETQYF
TGCAGTGCTGGTGGACTAGTCCAAGAGACCCAGTACTTC
>once|TRBD1|TRBV11-1|TRBJ1-2
CASSAQGASYGYTF
TGTGCCAGCAGCGCCCAGGGGGCCAGCTATGGCTACACCTTC
>-|-|TRBV30|TRBJ1-1
CAWSSDGVVEAFF
TGTGCCTGGAGTAGTGACGGAGTCGTCGAAGCTTTCTTT
>-|-|TRBV3-1/TRBV3-2|TRBJ1-1
CASSQTRNTEAFF
TGTGCCAGCAGCCAAACGAGGAACACTGAAGCTTTCTTT
>-|TRBD1|TRBV10-2|TRBJ2-1
CASSEWTGWGEYNEQFF
TGCGCCAGCAGTGAGTGGACAGGGTGGGGTGAATACAATGAGCAGTTCTTC
>-|TRBD2|TRBV7-3|TRBJ2-2
CASRSTSGKAGELFF
TGTGCCAGCAGGTCTACTAGCGGGAAAGCCGGGGAGCTGTTTTTT
>-|-|TRBV7-2|TRBJ1-3
CASSKGHLNGGNTIYF
TGTGCCAGCAGCAAAGGACATCTCAATGGGGGAAACACCATATATTTT
>-|TRBD1|TRBV3-1/TRBV3-2|TRBJ2-7
CASSPGLQGAEQYF
TGTGCCAGCAGCCCAGGACTTCAGGGGGCCGAGCAGTACTTC
>-|-|TRBV10-1|TRBJ1-3
CASSESRGQAGNTIYF
TGCGCCAGCAGTGAGTCGCGGGGGCAGGCTGGAAACACCATATATTTT
>-|-|TRBV19|TRBJ1-5
CASSADTGWVSNQPQHF
TGTGCCAGTAGTGCCGACACTGGTTGGGTTAGCAATCAGCCCCAGCATTTT
>-|-|TRBV4-3|TRBJ2-3
CASSRWTDYSDTQYF
TGCGCCAGCAGCCGGTGGACAGACTACTCAGATACGCAGTATTTT
>-|TRBD1|TRBV18|TRBJ2-1
CASSPRDRDGNEQFF
TGTGCCAGCTCACCCCGGGACAGAGATGGCAATGAGCAGTTCTTC
>-|-|TRBV14|TRBJ1-1
CASSQGDSLDTEAFF
TGTGCCAGCAGCCAAGGAGACAGCCTGGACACTGAAGCTTTCTTT
>-|-|TRBV19|TRBJ2-2
CASAKRLDTGELFF
TGTGCCAGTGCGAAGAGACTGGACACCGGGGAGCTGTTTTTT
>-|-|TRBV5-6|TRBJ1-2
CASSLAGNYGYTF
TGTGCCAGCAGCTTGGCAGGGAACTATGGCTACACCTTC
>-|TRBD1|TRBV7-2|TRBJ2-3
CASSWDRATQYF
TGTGCCAGCAGTTGGGACAGGGCTACGCAGTATTTT
>-|TRBD1|TRBV19|TRBJ2-6
CASSPRDRAGANVLTF
TGTGCCAGTAGTCCCCGGGACAGGGCTGGGGCCAACGTCCTGACTTTC
>-|TRBD1|TRBV7-9|TRBJ1-1
CASSLDGTVNTEAFF
TGTGCCAGCAGCTTAGACGGGACAGTGAACACTGAAGCTTTCTTT
>-|-|TRBV18|TRBJ2-1
CASSPGPNNEQFF
TGTGCCAGCTCACCAGGGCCTAACAATGAGCAGTTCTTC
>-|TRBD1|TRBV7-3|TRBJ1-4
CATEPTGGRGKLFF
TGTGCCACCGAGCCAACAGGGGGACGAGGAAAACTGTTTTTT